The 11 T cell receptor beta chains reported below all come from one sample, sequenced in a study of identical twins. Via MiXCR, TCRdb re-called the 5' RACE reads, giving one row per CDR3 protein. The sample carries a few hundred thousand distinct CDR3 sequences, roughly 13% recorded once. The same data also went into a second study, on yellow fever vaccine responses in identical twins.

The material sequenced was CD4+ T cells sorted from blood. These receptors originate from a woman aged 18 to 35 in good health.

This clonotype was picked up a small number of times. V usage is TRBV14 and J usage is TRBJ2-7; the D gene is possibly TRBD2 (5 bases). There are 15 residues in the CDR3. The germline CDR1 and CDR2 sequences are SGHDN and FVKESK. The V and J ends lost 0 bases and 2 bases respectively, with 11 bases between them. The CDR3 sequence: CASSQDLRRTYEQYF. DNA for the CDR3: TGTGCCAGCAGCCAAGATCTTCGGAGGACCTACGAGCAGTACTTC.

The chain combines TRBV11-2 with TRBJ2-3; possibly TRBD2 for D (6 bases). The CDR3 length is 15 residues. Germline-derived CDR1 and CDR2 are SGHAT and FQNNGV. V was trimmed by 3 bases and J by 3 bases, leaving 13 bases between them. The CDR3 loop is CASSFRLDRTDTQYF. For the CDR3, the DNA is TGTGCCAGCAGCTTCCGACTAGATCGGACAGATACGCAGTATTTT.

The chain recombines TRBV20-1 with TRBJ2-5; D remains unclear. CDR3 length equals 13 residues. Trimming stripped 6 bases from V and 1 base from J, with 12 bases between. Germline CDR1 is DFQATT and CDR2 is SNEGSKA (reference sequence). The DNA of the CDR3 is TGCAGTGCAGGGCAACCGGTCCAAGAGACCCAGTACTTC. This codes for CSAGQPVQETQYF.

This rearrangement joins TRBV19 to TRBJ1-1; D is unclear. Germline assignment: CDR1 LNHDA and CDR2 SQIVND (reference sequence). CDR3 length: 13 residues. The V end was cut by 3 bases, the J end by 7 bases, with 12 bases between. The CDR3 region is CASSIIREGEAFF. DNA for the CDR3: TGTGCCAGTAGTATCATCCGGGAGGGTGAAGCTTTCTTT. The whole variable domain, remainder taken from reference TRBV19 and TRBJ1-1, is DGGITQSPKYLFRKEGQNVTLSCEQNLNHDAMYWYRQDPGQGLRLIYYSQIVNDFQKGDIAEGYSVSREKKESFPLTVTSAQKNPTAFYLCASSIIREGEAFFGQGTRLTVV.

This clonotype was observed a handful of times. This chain joins TRBV9 and TRBJ2-7; 8 bases line up with TRBD2. V lost 2 bases and J lost 3; bases outside the gene matches: 16. The CDR3 sequence is 18 residues long. Per the germline V gene, CDR1 is SGDLS and CDR2 is YYNGEE. The CDR3 DNA reads as TGTGCCAGCAGCGTCGAGGCGGGGGGAAGACAGCAACACTACGAGCAGTACTTC. It codes for CASSVEAGGRQQHYEQYF.

This clonotype was seen once. The chain is built from TRBV7-6 and TRBJ2-7; D possibly matches TRBD1 or TRBD2 (5 bases each). CDR1 and CDR2 from the germline V gene are SGHVS and FNYEAQ. The CDR3 has 13 residues. Trimming stripped 1 base from V and 3 bases from J, with 7 bases between. CDR3 sequence (DNA): TGTGCCAGCAGCTTAGGGGACGGCTACGAGCAGTACTTC. This encodes CASSLGDGYEQYF.

At least ten counts were recorded for this clonotype. The rearrangement uses TRBV20-1 and TRBJ2-3; a possible D gene is TRBD1 (6 bases). CDR1 and CDR2 from the germline V gene are DFQATT and SNEGSKA (reference sequence). CDR3 size: 15 residues. V lost 6 bases, J lost 0 bases, and 16 bases lay in between. The CDR3, as DNA: TGCAGTGCCACCAGGACAGCCATTAGCACAGATACGCAGTATTTT. As protein: CSATRTAISTDTQYF.

V gene TRBV20-1 combines with J gene TRBJ2-3, with a weak D call TRBD1 (6 bases). The germline CDR1 and CDR2 sequences are DFQATT and SNEGSKA (reference sequence). The V gene lost 0 bases and the J gene lost 5 bases, with 9 bases spanning the gap. There are 13 residues in the CDR3. Written as DNA, the CDR3 is TGCAGTGCTAGAGAGGGGGCGGTAGATACGCAGTATTTT. Residues: CSAREGAVDTQYF.

This chain links TRBV12-3 or TRBV12-4 with TRBJ2-1; D unclear. CDR3 length: 12 residues. V was pared by 7 bases and J by 4 bases, with 8 bases between. The CDR3: CASKVAYNEQFF. CDR3 DNA sequence: TGTGCCAGCAAAGTGGCTTACAATGAGCAGTTCTTC.

The CDR3 DNA sequence: TGTGCCAGCACCCGGGGTACTACAGGGGTAGAGACCCAGTACTTC. It translates to CASTRGTTGVETQYF. The chain employs TRBV2 and TRBJ2-5; 7 bases match TRBD1. Per germline, CDR1 SNHLY and CDR2 FYNNEI. V shed 7 bases, J shed 4 bases, and the junction held 12 bases outside the gene matches. This CDR3 region has 15 residues.

The genes are TRBV24-1 and TRBJ2-1, with D perhaps matching TRBD1 (5 bases). CDR1 is KGHDR and CDR2 is SFDVKD in the germline V gene. Trimming took off 1 base at V and 5 bases at J, with 11 bases between the two ends. The CDR3 sequence is 15 residues long. In DNA form, the CDR3 reads TGTGCCACCAGTGATTTCAGGGATCCTGACAATGAGCAGTTCTTC. This gives the protein CATSDFRDPDNEQFF.